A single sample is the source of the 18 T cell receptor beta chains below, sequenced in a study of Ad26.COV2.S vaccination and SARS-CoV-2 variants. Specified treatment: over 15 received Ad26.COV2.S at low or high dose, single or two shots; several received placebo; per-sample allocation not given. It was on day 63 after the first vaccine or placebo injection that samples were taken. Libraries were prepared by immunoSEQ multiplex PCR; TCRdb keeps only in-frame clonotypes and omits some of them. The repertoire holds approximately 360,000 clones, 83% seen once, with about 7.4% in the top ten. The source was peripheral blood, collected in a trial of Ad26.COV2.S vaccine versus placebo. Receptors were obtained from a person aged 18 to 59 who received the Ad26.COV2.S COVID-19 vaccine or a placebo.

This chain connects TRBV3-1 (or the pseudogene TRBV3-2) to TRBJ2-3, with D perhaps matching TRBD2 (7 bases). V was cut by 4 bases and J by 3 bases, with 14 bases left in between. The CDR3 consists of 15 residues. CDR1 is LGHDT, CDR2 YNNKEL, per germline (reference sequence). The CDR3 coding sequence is TGTGCCAGCAGCCGAGGGGGGGGCGGGACAGATACGCAGTATTTT. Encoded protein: CASSRGGGGTDTQYF.

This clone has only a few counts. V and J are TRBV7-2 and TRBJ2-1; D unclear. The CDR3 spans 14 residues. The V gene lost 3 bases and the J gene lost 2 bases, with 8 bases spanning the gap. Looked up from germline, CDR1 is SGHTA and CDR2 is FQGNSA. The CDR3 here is CASSFRSTYNEQFF. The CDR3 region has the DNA TGTGCCAGCAGCTTCAGGTCGACCTACAATGAGCAGTTCTTC.

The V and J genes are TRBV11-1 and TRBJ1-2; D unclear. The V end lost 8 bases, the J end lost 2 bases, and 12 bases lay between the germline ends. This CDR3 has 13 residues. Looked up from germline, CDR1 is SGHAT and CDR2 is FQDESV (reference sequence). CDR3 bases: TGTGCCAGCTCTAGGACGGAGAACTATGGCTACACCTTC. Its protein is CASSRTENYGYTF. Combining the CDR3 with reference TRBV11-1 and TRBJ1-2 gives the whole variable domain EAEVAQSPRYKITEKSQAVAFWCDPISGHATLYWYRQILGQGPELLVQFQDESVVDDSQLPKDRFSAERLKGVDSTLKIQPAELGDSAMYLCASSRTENYGYTFGSGTRLTVV.

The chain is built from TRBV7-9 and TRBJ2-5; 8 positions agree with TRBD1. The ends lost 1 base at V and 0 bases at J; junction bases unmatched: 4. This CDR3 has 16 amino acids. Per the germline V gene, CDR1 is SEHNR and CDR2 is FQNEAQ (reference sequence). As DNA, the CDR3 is TGTGCCAGCAGCTTAGGACAGGGGATCTACCAAGAGACCCAGTACTTC. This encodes CASSLGQGIYQETQYF.

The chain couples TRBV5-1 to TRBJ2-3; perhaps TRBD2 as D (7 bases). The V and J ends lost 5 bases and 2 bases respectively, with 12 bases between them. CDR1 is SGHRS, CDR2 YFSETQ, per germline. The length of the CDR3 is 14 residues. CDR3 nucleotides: TGCGCCAGCAGTGGGGGGGGGCCCACAGATACGCAGTATTTT. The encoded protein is CASSGGGPTDTQYF.

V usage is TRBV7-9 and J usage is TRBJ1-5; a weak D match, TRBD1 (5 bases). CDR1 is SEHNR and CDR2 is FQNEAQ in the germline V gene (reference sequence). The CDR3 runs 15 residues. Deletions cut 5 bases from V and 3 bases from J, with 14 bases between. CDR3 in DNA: TGTGCCAGCAGCCTGTCTCAGGGTTACAATCAGCCCCAGCATTTT. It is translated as CASSLSQGYNQPQHF.

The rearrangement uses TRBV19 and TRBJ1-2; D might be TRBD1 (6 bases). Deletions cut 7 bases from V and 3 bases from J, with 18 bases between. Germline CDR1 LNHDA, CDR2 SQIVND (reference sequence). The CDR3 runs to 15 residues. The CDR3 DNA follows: TGTGCCAGTACCCCGGGATGGGGGGGCGACTATGGCTACACCTTC. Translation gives CASTPGWGGDYGYTF.

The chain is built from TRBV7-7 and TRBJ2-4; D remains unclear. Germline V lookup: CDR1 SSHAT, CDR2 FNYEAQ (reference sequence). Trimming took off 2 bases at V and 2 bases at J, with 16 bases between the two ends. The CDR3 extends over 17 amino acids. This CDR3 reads CASSLSKAVFSKNIQYF. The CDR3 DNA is TGTGCCAGCAGCTTAAGTAAGGCTGTTTTTTCCAAAAACATTCAGTACTTC. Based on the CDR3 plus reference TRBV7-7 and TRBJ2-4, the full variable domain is GAGVSQSPRYKVTKRGQDVTLRCDPISSHATLYWYQQALGQGPEFLTYFNYEAQPDKSGLPSDRFSAERPEGSISTLTIQRTEQRDSAMYRCASSLSKAVFSKNIQYFGAGTRLSVL.

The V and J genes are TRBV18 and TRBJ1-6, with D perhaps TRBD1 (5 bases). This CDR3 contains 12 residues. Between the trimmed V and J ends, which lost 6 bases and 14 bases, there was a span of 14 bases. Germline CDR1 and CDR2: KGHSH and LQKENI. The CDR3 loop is CASSVWGDALHF. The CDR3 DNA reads TGTGCCAGCTCTGTCTGGGGGGATGCCCTCCACTTT.

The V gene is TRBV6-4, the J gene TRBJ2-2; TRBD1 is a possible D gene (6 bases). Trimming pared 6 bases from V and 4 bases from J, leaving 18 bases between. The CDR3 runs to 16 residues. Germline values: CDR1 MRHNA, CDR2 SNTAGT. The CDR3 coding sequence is TGTGCCAGCAGCGGACAGTCCCTTTCAAGCACCGGGGAGCTGTTTTTT. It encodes CASSGQSLSSTGELFF.

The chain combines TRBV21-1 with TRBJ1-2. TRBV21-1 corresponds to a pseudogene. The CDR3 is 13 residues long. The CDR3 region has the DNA TGTGCCAGCAGCAAAGAGAGGGAACTGGGCTACACCTTC. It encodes CASSKERELGYTF.

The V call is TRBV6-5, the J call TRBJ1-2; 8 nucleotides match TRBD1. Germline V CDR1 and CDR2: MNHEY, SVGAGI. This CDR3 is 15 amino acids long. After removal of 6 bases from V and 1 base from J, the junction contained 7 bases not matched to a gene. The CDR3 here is CASRKQGANNYGYTF. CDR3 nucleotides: TGTGCCAGCAGGAAGCAGGGGGCGAATAACTATGGCTACACCTTC.

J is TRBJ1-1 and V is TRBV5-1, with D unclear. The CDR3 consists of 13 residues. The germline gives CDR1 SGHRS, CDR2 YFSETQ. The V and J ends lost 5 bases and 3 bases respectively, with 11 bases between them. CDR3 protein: CASSSDTHTEAFF. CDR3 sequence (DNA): TGCGCCAGCAGTTCTGACACCCACACTGAAGCTTTCTTT. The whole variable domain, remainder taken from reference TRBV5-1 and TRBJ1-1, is KAGVTQTPRYLIKTRGQQVTLSCSPISGHRSVSWYQQTPGQGLQFLFEYFSETQRNKGNFPGRFSGRQFSNSRSEMNVSTLELGDSALYLCASSSDTHTEAFFGQGTRLTVV.

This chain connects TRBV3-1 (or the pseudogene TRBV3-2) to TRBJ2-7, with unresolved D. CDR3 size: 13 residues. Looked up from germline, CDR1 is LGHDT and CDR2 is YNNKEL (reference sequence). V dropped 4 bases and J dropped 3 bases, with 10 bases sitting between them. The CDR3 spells CASSPQSVYEQYF. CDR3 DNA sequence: TGTGCCAGCAGCCCCCAGTCGGTCTACGAGCAGTACTTC.

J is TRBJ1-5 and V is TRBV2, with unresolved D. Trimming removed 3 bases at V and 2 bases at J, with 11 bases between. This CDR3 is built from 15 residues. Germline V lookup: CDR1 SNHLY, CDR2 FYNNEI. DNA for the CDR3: TGTGCCAGCAGTGACGAGGGTGCAGGCAATCAGCCCCAGCATTTT. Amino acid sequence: CASSDEGAGNQPQHF.

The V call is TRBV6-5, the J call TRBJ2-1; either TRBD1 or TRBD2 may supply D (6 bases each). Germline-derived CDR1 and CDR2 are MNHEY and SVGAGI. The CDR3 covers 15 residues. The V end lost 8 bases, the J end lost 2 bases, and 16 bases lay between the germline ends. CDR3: CASAKGGDPYNEQFF. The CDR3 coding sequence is TGTGCCAGCGCCAAGGGGGGAGACCCCTACAATGAGCAGTTCTTC.

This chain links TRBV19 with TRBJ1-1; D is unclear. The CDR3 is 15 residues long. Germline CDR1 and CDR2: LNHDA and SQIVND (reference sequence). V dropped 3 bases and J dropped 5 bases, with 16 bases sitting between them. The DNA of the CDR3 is TGTGCCAGTAGTATGCTTGGTCGAAGGGCGACTGAAGCTTTCTTT. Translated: CASSMLGRRATEAFF.

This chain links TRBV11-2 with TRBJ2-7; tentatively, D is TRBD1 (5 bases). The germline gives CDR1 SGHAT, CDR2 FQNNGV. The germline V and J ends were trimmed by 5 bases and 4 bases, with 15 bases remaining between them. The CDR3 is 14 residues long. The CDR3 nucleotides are TGTGCCAGCAGCCCCCCAGGGTCTCTTTACGAGCAGTACTTC. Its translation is CASSPPGSLYEQYF.